This T cell receptor (beta chain) was identified in a study of T-cell reconstitution after alpha-beta-depleted transplantation in children. This clonotype occurred a few times. Its antigen is not identified. One junction end disagrees with the germline gene, perhaps due to a read error. Overall study findings and caveats: The origin of alpha-beta T cells about two months after transplant was reportedly several hundred expanded graft clones. T-cell numbers and diversity, one year after transplant, stemmed largely from T cells that were newly produced.

Preparing the TCRbeta library involved the use of unique molecular identifiers. TCRdb reprocessed the PCR reads with MiXCR, giving one entry per CDR3 protein. The sample lists 540,000 or so distinct CDR3 sequences, around 23% occurring once. The sequenced sample was PBMCs, mostly from graft donor cells, obtained 360 days after TCRalphabeta/CD19-depleted stem cell transplant. The receptor was isolated from a boy younger than two who had a stem cell transplant for acute myeloid leukemia, so the T cells may come from the graft donor.

The CDR3 DNA reads TGCGCCAGCAGCGACAGGGTCATTGACAATAAGCAGTTCTTC. It encodes CASSDRVIDNKQFF. This chain links TRBV4-3 with TRBJ2-1, with 7 bases identical to TRBD1. Germline V gene lookup returns CDR1 LGHNA and CDR2 YSLEER. The length of the CDR3 is 14 residues.